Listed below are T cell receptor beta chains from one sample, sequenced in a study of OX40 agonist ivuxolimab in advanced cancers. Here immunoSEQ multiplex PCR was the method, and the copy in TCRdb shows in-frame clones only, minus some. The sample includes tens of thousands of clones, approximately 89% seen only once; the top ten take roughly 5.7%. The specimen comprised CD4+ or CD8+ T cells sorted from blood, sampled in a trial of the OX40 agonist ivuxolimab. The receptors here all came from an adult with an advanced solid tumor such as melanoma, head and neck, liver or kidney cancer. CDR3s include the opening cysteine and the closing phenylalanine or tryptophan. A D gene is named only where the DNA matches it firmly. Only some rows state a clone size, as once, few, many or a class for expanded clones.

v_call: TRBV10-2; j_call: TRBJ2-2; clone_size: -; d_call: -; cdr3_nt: TGCGCCACCAACGGGGACAGCCGACGCGGGGACACCGGGGAGCTGTTTTTT; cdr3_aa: CATNGDSRRGDTGELFF
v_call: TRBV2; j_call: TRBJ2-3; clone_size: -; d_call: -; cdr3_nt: TGTGCCAGCAGTGAAGGCACAGATACGCAGTATTTT; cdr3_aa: CASSEGTDTQYF
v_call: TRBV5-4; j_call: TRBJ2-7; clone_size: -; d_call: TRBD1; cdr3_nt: TGTGCCAGCAGCCCCACAGACAGGGGCCCCATCGAGCAGTACTTC; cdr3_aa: CASSPTDRGPIEQYF
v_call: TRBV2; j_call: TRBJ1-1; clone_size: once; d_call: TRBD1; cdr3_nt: TGTGCCAGCAGTTGGACAGGGGGCGTCCCTGAAGCTTTCTTT; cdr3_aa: CASSWTGGVPEAFF
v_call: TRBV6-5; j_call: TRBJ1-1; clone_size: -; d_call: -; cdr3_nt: TGTGCCAGCAGCTTAGGACAGATTAACACTGAAGCTTTCTTT; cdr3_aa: CASSLGQINTEAFF
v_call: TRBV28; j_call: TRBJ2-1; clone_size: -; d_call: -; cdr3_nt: TGTGCCAGCAGCCGTAGGGTAGACAATGAGCAGTTCTTC; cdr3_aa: CASSRRVDNEQFF
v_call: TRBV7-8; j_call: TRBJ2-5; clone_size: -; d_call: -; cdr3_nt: TGTGCCAGCAGGGCGGCAGTACAAGAGACCCAGTACTTC; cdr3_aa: CASRAAVQETQYF
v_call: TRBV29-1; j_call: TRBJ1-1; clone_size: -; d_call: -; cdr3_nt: TGCAGCGTAAGGTCGCCTATACAAAACACTGAAGCTTTCTTT; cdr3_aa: CSVRSPIQNTEAFF
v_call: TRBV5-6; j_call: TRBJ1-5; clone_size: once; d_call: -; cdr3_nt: TGTGCCAGCAGTTGGTCAGGGGACAATCAGCCCCAGCATTTT; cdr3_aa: CASSWSGDNQPQHF
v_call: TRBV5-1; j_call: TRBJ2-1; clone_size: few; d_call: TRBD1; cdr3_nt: TGCGCCAGCAGCTGGGTAACAGGGGATGAGCAGTTCTTC; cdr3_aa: CASSWVTGDEQFF
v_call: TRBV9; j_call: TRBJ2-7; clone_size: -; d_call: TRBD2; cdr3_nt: TGTGCCAGCAGCGTAGGCCTAGCGGGGGATACCTACGAGCAGTACTTC; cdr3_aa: CASSVGLAGDTYEQYF
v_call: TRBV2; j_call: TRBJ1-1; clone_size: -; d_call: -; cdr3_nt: TGTGCCAGCAGAACGGGACGGGTAACTGAAGCTTTCTTT; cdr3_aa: CASRTGRVTEAFF
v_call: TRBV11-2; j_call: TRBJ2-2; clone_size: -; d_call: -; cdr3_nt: TGTGCCAGCAGCTTAGGGCAGGGATACACCGGGGAGCTGTTTTTT; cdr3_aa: CASSLGQGYTGELFF
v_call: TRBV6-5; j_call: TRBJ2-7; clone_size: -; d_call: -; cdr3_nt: TGTGCCAGCAGTTACGGGGCCGTTCGGTACGAGCAGTACTTC; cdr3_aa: CASSYGAVRYEQYF
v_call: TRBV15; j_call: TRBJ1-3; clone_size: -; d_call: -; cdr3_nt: TGTGCCACCAGCCACCGTACAGGCTCTGGAAACACCATATATTTT; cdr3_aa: CATSHRTGSGNTIYF
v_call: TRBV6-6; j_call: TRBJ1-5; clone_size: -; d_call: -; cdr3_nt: TGTGCCAGCAGTTACACTGGGGACTATAGCAATCAGCCCCAGCATTTT; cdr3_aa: CASSYTGDYSNQPQHF
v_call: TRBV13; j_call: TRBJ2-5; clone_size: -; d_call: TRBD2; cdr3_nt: TGTGCCAGCACCTTGCGACAGCGGGGCCAAGAGACCCAGTACTTC; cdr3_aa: CASTLRQRGQETQYF
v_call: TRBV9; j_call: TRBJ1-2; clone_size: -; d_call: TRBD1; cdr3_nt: TGTGCCAGCAGCGTGGTAGGGGACAGGGGGTTTTCTAACTATGGCTACACCTTC; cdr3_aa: CASSVVGDRGFSNYGYTF
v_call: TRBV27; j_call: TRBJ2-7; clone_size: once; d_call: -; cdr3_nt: TGTGCCAGCAGTCTGTCCCAGGGACGCAGAATGGGGGAGCAGTACTTC; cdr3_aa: CASSLSQGRRMGEQYF
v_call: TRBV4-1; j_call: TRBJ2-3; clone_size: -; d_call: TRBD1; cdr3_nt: TGCGCCAGCAGCCAAGTGGACAGGGGTGCAGATACGCAGTATTTT; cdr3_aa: CASSQVDRGADTQYF
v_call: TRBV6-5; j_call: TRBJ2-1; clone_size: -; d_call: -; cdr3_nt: TGTGCCAGCAGAATGGCGGGCTACCCCTACAATGAGCAGTTCTTC; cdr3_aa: CASRMAGYPYNEQFF
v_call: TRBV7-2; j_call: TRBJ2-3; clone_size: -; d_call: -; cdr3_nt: TGTGCCAGCAGCTTAGACACGGGCACAGATACGCAGTATTTT; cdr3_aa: CASSLDTGTDTQYF
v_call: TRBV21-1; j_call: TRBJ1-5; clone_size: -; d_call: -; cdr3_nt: TGTGCCAGCAGCAAAGTCGAGTTACCCAATCAGCCCCAGCATTTT; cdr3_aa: CASSKVELPNQPQHF
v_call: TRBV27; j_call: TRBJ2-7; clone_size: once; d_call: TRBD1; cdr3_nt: TGTGCCAGCAGATTCGGGACAGATAACTACGAGCAGTACTTC; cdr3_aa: CASRFGTDNYEQYF
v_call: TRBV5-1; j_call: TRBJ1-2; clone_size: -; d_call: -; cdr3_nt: TGCGCCAGCAGCTTCGGTCAGAACTATGGCTACACCTTC; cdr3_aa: CASSFGQNYGYTF
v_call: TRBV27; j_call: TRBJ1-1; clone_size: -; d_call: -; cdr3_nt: TGTGCCAGCAGCTCGGTCTGGGACGGACAAAGGGCTTTCTTT; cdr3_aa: CASSSVWDGQRAFF
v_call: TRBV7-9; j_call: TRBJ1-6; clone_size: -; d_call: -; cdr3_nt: TGTGCCAGCACCCCCTTGGGCAGCCATAATTCACCCCTCCACTTT; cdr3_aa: CASTPLGSHNSPLHF
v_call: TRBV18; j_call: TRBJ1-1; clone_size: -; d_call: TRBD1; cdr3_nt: TGTGCCAGCTCACCACCGGGACAGGGGAACACTGAAGCTTTCTTT; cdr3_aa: CASSPPGQGNTEAFF
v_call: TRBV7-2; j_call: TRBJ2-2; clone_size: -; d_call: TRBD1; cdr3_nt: TGTGCCAGCAGCTTAGGACAGGGCACCGGGGAGCTGTTTTTT; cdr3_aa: CASSLGQGTGELFF
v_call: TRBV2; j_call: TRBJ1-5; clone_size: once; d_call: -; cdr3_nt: TGTGCCAGCATCGGGGCAGGGCTGGGGAGCAATCAGCCCCAGCATTTT; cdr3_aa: CASIGAGLGSNQPQHF
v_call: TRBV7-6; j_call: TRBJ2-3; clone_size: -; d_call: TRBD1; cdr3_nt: TGTGCCAGCAGCTTAGGAGACAGGGCCGTGGATACGCAGTATTTT; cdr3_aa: CASSLGDRAVDTQYF
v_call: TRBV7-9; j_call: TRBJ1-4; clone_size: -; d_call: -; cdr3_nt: TGTGCCAGCAGCACCCCGACAGGCCTTAATGAAAAACTGTTTTTT; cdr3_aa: CASSTPTGLNEKLFF
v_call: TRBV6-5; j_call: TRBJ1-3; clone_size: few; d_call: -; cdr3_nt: TGTGCCAGCACCGGAGGGGGTTCTGGAAACACCATATATTTT; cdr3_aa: CASTGGGSGNTIYF
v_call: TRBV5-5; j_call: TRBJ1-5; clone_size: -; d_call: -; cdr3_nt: TGTGCCAGCAGCTTGGCAGGCTTTGATCAGCCCCAGCATTTT; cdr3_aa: CASSLAGFDQPQHF
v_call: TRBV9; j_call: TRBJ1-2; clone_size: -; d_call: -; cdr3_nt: TGTGCCAGCAGCGCCTACACGGTTGGCTACACCTTC; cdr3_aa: CASSAYTVGYTF
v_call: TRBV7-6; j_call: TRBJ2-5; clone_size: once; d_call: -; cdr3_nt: TGTGCCAGCAGCCTAGACCTGATGAGAGAGACCCAGTACTTC; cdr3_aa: CASSLDLMRETQYF
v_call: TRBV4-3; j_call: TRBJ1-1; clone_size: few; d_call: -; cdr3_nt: TGCGCCAGCAGCCAGTACAGAGCCACTGAAGCTTTCTTT; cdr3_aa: CASSQYRATEAFF
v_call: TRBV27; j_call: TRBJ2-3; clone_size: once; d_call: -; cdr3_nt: TGTGCCAGCAGTTTATCGCGGCGGGCCGGTGGAGATACGCAGTATTTT; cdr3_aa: CASSLSRRAGGDTQYF
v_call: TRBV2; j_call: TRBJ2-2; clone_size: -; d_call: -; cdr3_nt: TGTGCCAGCATACCTTCTGGGGCCTTAATCGGGGAGCTGTTTTTT; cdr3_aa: CASIPSGALIGELFF
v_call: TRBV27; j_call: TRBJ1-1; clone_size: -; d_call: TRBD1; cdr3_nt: TGTGCCAGCAGCCGAAAACAGGGGGGGTATGATGAAGCTTTCTTT; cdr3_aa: CASSRKQGGYDEAFF
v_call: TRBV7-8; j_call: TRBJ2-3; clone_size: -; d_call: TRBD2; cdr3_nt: TGTGCCAGCAGCTTATTAGCGGCTAGCGGGGGCTCCGATACGCAGTATTTT; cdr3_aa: CASSLLAASGGSDTQYF
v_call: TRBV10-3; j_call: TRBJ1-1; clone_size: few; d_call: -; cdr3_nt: TGTGCCATCAGTGAGTCTCGAGAGAACACTGAAGCTTTCTTT; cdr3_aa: CAISESRENTEAFF
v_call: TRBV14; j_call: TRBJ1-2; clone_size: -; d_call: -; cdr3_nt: TGTGCCAGCAGCCAAACCCTGACAGACCCTAGGGACTATGGCTACACCTTC; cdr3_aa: CASSQTLTDPRDYGYTF
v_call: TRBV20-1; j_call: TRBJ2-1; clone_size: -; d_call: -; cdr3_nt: TGCAGTGCTATAGAGCGACCAATCGAGTTCTTC; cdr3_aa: CSAIERPIEFF
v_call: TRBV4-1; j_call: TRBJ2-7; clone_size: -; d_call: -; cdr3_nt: TGCGCCAGCAGCCAAGATAGGGGCAGACGCGACGAGCAGTACTTC; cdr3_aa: CASSQDRGRRDEQYF
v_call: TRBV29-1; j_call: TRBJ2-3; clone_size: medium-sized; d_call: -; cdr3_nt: TGCAGCGTTCGCTCGGGAGCTACGCAGTATTTT; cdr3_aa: CSVRSGATQYF
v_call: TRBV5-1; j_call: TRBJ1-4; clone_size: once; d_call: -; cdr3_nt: TGCGCCAGCAGCGCCGACAGCCCGAATGAAAAACTGTTTTTT; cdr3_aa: CASSADSPNEKLFF
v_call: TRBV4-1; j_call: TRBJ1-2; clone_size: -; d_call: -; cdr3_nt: TGCGCCAGCAGCCAAGGTGCTAACTATGGCTACACCTTC; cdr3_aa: CASSQGANYGYTF
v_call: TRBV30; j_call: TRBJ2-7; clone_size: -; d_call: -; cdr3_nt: TGTGCCTGGAGGGGCCAGGATTTCTCCTACGAGCAGTACTTC; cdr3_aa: CAWRGQDFSYEQYF
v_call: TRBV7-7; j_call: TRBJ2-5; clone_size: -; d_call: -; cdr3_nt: TGTGCCAGCAGCTTATCTCCGGGAGCCCAAGAGACCCAGTACTTC; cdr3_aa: CASSLSPGAQETQYF
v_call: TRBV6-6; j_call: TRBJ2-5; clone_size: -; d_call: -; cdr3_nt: TGTGCCAGCAGTTACTCCCTGGACAGCTACCAAGAGACCCAGTACTTC; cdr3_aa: CASSYSLDSYQETQYF
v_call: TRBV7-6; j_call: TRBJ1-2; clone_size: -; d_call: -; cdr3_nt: TGTGCCAGCAGCTTAGGGTTTGGGGATGGCTACACCTTC; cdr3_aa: CASSLGFGDGYTF
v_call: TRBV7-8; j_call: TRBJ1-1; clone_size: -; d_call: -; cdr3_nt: TGTGCCAGCAGCTGGACAGTGAACACTGAAGCTTTCTTT; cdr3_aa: CASSWTVNTEAFF
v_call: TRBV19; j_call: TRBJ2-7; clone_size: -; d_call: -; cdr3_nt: TGTGCCAGTAGTATCCCCGGATCCTACGAGCAGTACTTC; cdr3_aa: CASSIPGSYEQYF